The next 17 T cell receptor beta chains were all read from a single sample in a study of T cells after yellow fever vaccination. A single record per CDR3 protein comes from TCRdb applying MiXCR to the 5' RACE reads. The sample records 200,000 to 300,000 distinct CDR3 sequences, about 3.7% being singletons. The sequencing here drew on PBMCs, taken 15 days after the yellow fever booster vaccination. The receptors stem from a man in his late teens or twenties who received the YFV17D yellow fever vaccine.

This clonotype was seen repeatedly, ten times or more. The chain combines TRBV20-1 with TRBJ1-4; D might be TRBD1 (6 bases). The CDR3 sequence is 14 residues long. CDR1 and CDR2 (germline): DFQATT, SNEGSKA (reference sequence). Trimming removed 7 bases from V and 8 bases from J, with 20 bases in between. This CDR3 reads CSVPSPRGPEKLFF. The CDR3 bases are TGCAGTGTTCCCTCTCCCAGGGGACCCGAAAAACTGTTTTTT.

Note on this clonotype: A read error may be the cause here, since a much bigger clone is one base away. The genes are TRBV20-1 and TRBJ2-3; possibly TRBD1 for D (6 bases). The CDR3 is made up of 13 amino acids. Germline CDR1 is DFQATT and CDR2 is SNEGSKA (reference sequence). This CDR3 reads CIARDTSTDTQYF. The DNA of the CDR3 is TGCATTGCTAGGGACACTAGCACAGATACGCAGTATTTT.

This clonotype was recorded at least ten times. J is TRBJ2-7 and V is TRBV28; D not certain. Looked up from germline, CDR1 is MDHEN and CDR2 is SYDVKM. The germline V and J ends were trimmed by 4 bases and 4 bases, with 5 bases remaining between them. CDR3 length: 11 amino acids. The CDR3 sequence: CASSSSYEQYV. CDR3 nucleotide sequence: TGTGCCAGCAGTTCGTCGTACGAGCAGTACGTC.

This clonotype was recorded many times. The V and J genes are TRBV4-1 and TRBJ2-1, with D possibly being TRBD2 (6 bases). Trimming removed 0 bases from V and 15 bases from J, with 18 bases in between. Germline CDR1 is MGHRA and CDR2 is YSYEKL. The CDR3 runs to 14 residues. CDR3 in amino acids: CASSQDRELEGWFF. The CDR3, as DNA: TGCGCCAGCAGCCAAGATAGGGAGTTGGAGGGGTGGTTCTTC.

This clonotype was picked up many times. CDR3 in amino acids: CASSPGQGNTGELFF. The CDR3 DNA sequence: TGTGCCAGCAGTCCGGGACAGGGGAACACCGGGGAGCTGTTTTTT. The chain combines TRBV6-5 with TRBJ2-2; 9 positions match TRBD1. Losses at the gene ends were 5 bases for V and 1 base for J; bases not matched to a gene: 2. This CDR3 has 15 amino acids. The germline gives CDR1 MNHEY, CDR2 SVGAGI.

In this sample, this clonotype turned up many times. The DNA of the CDR3 is TGTGCCAGCAGGCTAGGACAGGGTGAAGAGACCCAGTACTTC. Protein sequence: CASRLGQGEETQYF. This chain joins TRBV12-3 or TRBV12-4 and TRBJ2-5; 8 nucleotides match TRBD1. The CDR3 consists of 14 residues. V lost 6 bases and J lost 3; bases outside the gene matches: 6.

This clonotype showed up many times. The rearrangement links TRBV12-3 or TRBV12-4 to TRBJ1-5; D is unresolved. The CDR3 is 13 residues long. Trimming cost V 4 bases and J 0 bases, with 4 bases left between them. The CDR3 DNA follows: TGTGCCAGCAGTTCAGATAGCAATCAGCCCCAGCATTTT. This gives the protein CASSSDSNQPQHF.

This clonotype was recorded at least ten times. This chain links TRBV29-1 with TRBJ2-3; perhaps TRBD2 as D (5 bases). The CDR3 is 14 residues long. The germline V and J ends were trimmed by 3 bases and 0 bases, with 10 bases remaining between them. From germline, CDR1 is SQVTM and CDR2 ANQGSEA. CDR3 DNA: TGCAGCGTTGAGGCGGGCCTCAGCACAGATACGCAGTATTTT. This codes for CSVEAGLSTDTQYF.

This chain joins TRBV6-1 and TRBJ1-1; D is unresolved. The CDR3 consists of 13 residues. Trimming pared 8 bases from V and 1 base from J, leaving 11 bases between. Germline lookup yields CDR1 MNHNS and CDR2 SASEGT. The chain's CDR3 is CASGAFQNTEAFF. CDR3 coding DNA: TGTGCCAGCGGCGCTTTTCAGAACACTGAAGCTTTCTTT.

This clonotype was picked up many times. The chain employs TRBV6-2 or TRBV6-3 and TRBJ2-1, with 8 bases lining up with TRBD1. Germline CDR1 is MNHEY and CDR2 is SVGEGT. V lost 11 bases, J lost 3 bases, and 12 bases stayed unmatched. The CDR3 runs to 15 residues. This CDR3 is CAVRSGDRFYNEQFF. The DNA for the CDR3 is TGTGCCGTGAGATCGGGGGACAGGTTCTACAATGAGCAGTTCTTC.

The chain carries TRBV7-9 and TRBJ2-2; TRBD1 is a possible D gene (6 bases). CDR3 size: 16 residues. V lost 4 bases to trimming and J lost 3 bases, with 15 bases between them. Germline CDR1 SEHNR, CDR2 FQNEAQ (reference sequence). CDR3 DNA: TGTGCCAGCAGCTCGCAGGGGTACTGGGACACCGGGGAGCTGTTTTTT. Its translation is CASSSQGYWDTGELFF.

CDR3 nucleotides: TGTGCCAGCAGACGACAGGGTGAGGCATATACTGAAGCTTTCTTT. The encoded protein is CASRRQGEAYTEAFF. The V gene is TRBV7-2, the J gene TRBJ1-1; 7 bases map to TRBD1. The CDR3 length is 15 residues. J lost 5 bases, V lost 6 bases, and 12 bases had no gene match. Germline V lookup: CDR1 SGHTA, CDR2 FQGNSA.

V usage is TRBV5-4 and J usage is TRBJ2-5; TRBD2 aligns across 9 bases. CDR3 length: 16 amino acids. Germline V gene lookup returns CDR1 SGHNT and CDR2 YYREEE (reference sequence). The J segment lost 1 base and the V segment lost 1 base, leaving 5 bases of the junction unmatched. CDR3 bases: TGTGCCAGCAGCTTGAAAGCGGGGGGTTTCCAAGAGACCCAGTACTTC. Amino acid sequence: CASSLKAGGFQETQYF.

This clonotype has ten or more counts. The genes are TRBV6-5 and TRBJ2-6; D not certain. V dropped 9 bases and J dropped 4 bases, with 7 bases sitting between them. The CDR3 sequence is 12 residues long. Germline CDR1 reads MNHEY; CDR2 reads SVGAGI. CDR3 region: CASSTGANVLTF. DNA of the CDR3: TGTGCCAGTAGTACGGGGGCCAACGTCCTGACTTTC.

This clonotype was detected ten times or more. The chain combines TRBV6-5 with TRBJ2-5; 12 bases match TRBD1. V was clipped by 6 bases and J by 4 bases; unmatched bases: 6. The V gene's germline CDR1 is MNHEY and CDR2 SVGAGI. This CDR3 spans 15 amino acids. CDR3 bases: TGTGCCAGCAGGCCCGGGACAGGGGGCGGAGAGACCCAGTACTTC. It encodes CASRPGTGGGETQYF.

Regarding this clonotype: One base away lies a much larger clone, so this may be a sequencing read error. V and J are TRBV12-3 or TRBV12-4 and TRBJ1-5, with D tentatively TRBD1 (5 bases). There are 14 residues in the CDR3. CDR3 in amino acids: CASSRNRIKQPQPF. The CDR3 nucleotides read TGTGCCAGCAGTCGGAACAGGATTAAGCAGCCCCAGCCTTTT.

This clonotype was detected many times. The V gene is TRBV5-1, the J gene TRBJ1-5; tentatively, D is TRBD1 (5 bases). CDR3 size: 14 residues. V gave up 4 bases and J gave up 6 bases, with 14 bases separating them. Germline CDR1 reads SGHRS; CDR2 reads YFSETQ. CDR3 loop: CASSQTGEGQPQHF. DNA of the CDR3: TGCGCCAGCAGCCAGACGGGGGAGGGTCAGCCCCAGCATTTT.